Listed here are 12 T cell receptor beta chains from one sample, sequenced in a study of T-cell memory formation after mild COVID-19. Using its own MiXCR run on the 5' RACE reads, TCRdb lists one record per CDR3 protein. The sample contains 75,000 to 95,000 distinct CDR3 sequences, approximately 15% of which appear only once. Sequencing was carried out using PBMCs or a T cell subset sorted from them (not recorded which). These receptors came from a man between 18 and 29 years old who had mild COVID-19 (a few samples of this study predate the infection). Cell type and time point are not known.

This clonotype was observed a few times. J is TRBJ1-5 and V is TRBV5-6; D gene unclear. V was cut by 2 bases and J by 0 bases, with 6 bases left in between. CDR3 length: 14 amino acids. Germline loops: CDR1 SGHDT, CDR2 YYEEEE. In DNA form, the CDR3 reads TGTGCCAGCAGCTTCAGGATTAGCAATCAGCCCCAGCATTTT. It yields the protein CASSFRISNQPQHF.

The genes are TRBV11-2 and TRBJ2-1; D gene unclear. CDR1 is SGHAT and CDR2 is FQNNGV in the germline V gene. V was shortened by 7 bases and J by 9 bases, with 10 bases between the two germline ends. The CDR3 is made up of 11 amino acids. The CDR3 DNA is TGTGCCAGCAACCAAGGCCCTGAGCAGTTCTTC. Protein: CASNQGPEQFF.

The gene calls are TRBV6-1 and TRBJ2-3; 9 bases line up with TRBD2. V shed 3 bases and J 3 bases; nucleotides not matched to a gene: 4. This CDR3 contains 15 residues. Germline V gene data show CDR1 as MNHNS and CDR2 as SASEGT. The CDR3 protein is CASSEGLASTDTQYF. The DNA of the CDR3 is TGTGCCAGCAGTGAGGGACTAGCCTCGACAGATACGCAGTATTTT.

The gene calls are TRBV7-9 and TRBJ2-1; tentatively, D is TRBD2 (6 bases). This CDR3 is built from 10 residues. The germline gives CDR1 SEHNR, CDR2 FQNEAQ (reference sequence). Trimming stripped 6 bases from V and 9 bases from J, with 6 bases between. CDR3 amino acids: CASRAGEQFF. The CDR3 DNA follows: TGTGCCAGCAGAGCGGGTGAGCAGTTCTTC. Looking up the rest from reference TRBV7-9 and TRBJ2-1 gives the full variable domain: DTGVSQNPRHKITKRGQNVTFRCDPISEHNRLYWYRQTLGQGPEFLTYFQNEAQLEKSRLLSDRFSAERPKGSFSTLEIQRTEQGDSAMYLCASRAGEQFFGPGTRLTVL.

In this sample, this clonotype turned up a few times. The chain couples TRBV7-9 to TRBJ2-5, with D uncertain. V shed 5 bases and J shed 5 bases, with 9 bases lying between them. Germline CDR1 and CDR2: SEHNR and FQNEAQ (reference sequence). The CDR3 length is 12 residues. Here the CDR3 reads CASSRPEETQYF. CDR3 nucleotide sequence: TGTGCCAGCAGCCGACCTGAGGAGACCCAGTACTTC.

The CDR3 protein is CASSPRDDTQYF. The CDR3 nucleotides read TGTGCCAGCAGCCCCAGGGACGATACGCAGTATTTT. This chain uses TRBV6-5 with TRBJ2-3; possibly TRBD1 or TRBD2 for D (5 bases each). V lost 6 bases and J 6 bases, leaving 10 bases between the germline ends. Per germline, CDR1 MNHEY and CDR2 SVGAGI. This CDR3 has 12 residues.

This chain links TRBV29-1 with TRBJ1-6; possible D gene TRBD1, 5 bases. V lost 7 bases to trimming and J lost 7 bases, with 20 bases between them. The CDR3 runs 15 residues. The germline V gene encodes CDR1 SQVTM and CDR2 ANQGSEA. The CDR3 region is CSGPGRDVGNSPLHF. DNA for the CDR3: TGCAGCGGCCCAGGGAGGGATGTAGGGAATTCACCCCTCCACTTT.

V and J are TRBV4-2 and TRBJ2-2, with D possibly being TRBD1 or TRBD2 (5 bases each). The CDR3 consists of 14 residues. Germline CDR1 LGHNA, CDR2 YNFKEQ. Trimming removed 10 bases from V and 2 bases from J, with 14 bases in between. The CDR3 protein is CATERGGNTGELFF. CDR3 bases: TGTGCCACTGAACGGGGCGGAAACACCGGGGAGCTGTTTTTT.

In its sample, this clonotype was seen once. The chain's CDR3 is CASSSKGGNTEAFF. DNA for the CDR3: TGTGCCAGCAGCTCCAAGGGGGGGAACACTGAAGCTTTCTTT. V is TRBV5-4 and J is TRBJ1-1; D might be TRBD1 (6 bases). The V end was cut by 3 bases, the J end by 1 base, with 10 bases between. CDR1 is SGHNT, CDR2 YYREEE, per germline (reference sequence). CDR3 length: 14 amino acids. Drawing the rest from reference TRBV5-4 and TRBJ1-1, the complete variable domain is ETGVTQSPTHLIKTRGQQVTLRCSSQSGHNTVSWYQQALGQGPQFIFQYYREEENGRGNFPPRFSGLQFPNYSSELNVNALELDDSALYLCASSSKGGNTEAFFGQGTRLTVV.

Ten or more counts support this clonotype. CDR3 DNA: TGTGCCAGCAGCCGCGCAGCGGGGGGCCTCGGGGACAATGAGCAGTTCTTC. It yields the protein CASSRAAGGLGDNEQFF. This chain joins TRBV11-2 and TRBJ2-1, with 9 nucleotides matching TRBD2. Germline lookup yields CDR1 SGHAT and CDR2 FQNNGV. The CDR3 length is 17 residues. The trim removed 5 bases at V and 5 bases at J, leaving 13 bases unmatched.

The CDR3 here is CASSSPWEMDTGELFF. CDR3 bases: TGCGCCAGCAGTTCCCCGTGGGAGATGGACACCGGGGAGCTGTTTTTT. The V gene is TRBV5-1, the J gene TRBJ2-2; D is perhaps TRBD2 (5 bases). The CDR3 is 16 residues long. The germline V gene has CDR1 SGHRS and CDR2 YFSETQ. V was trimmed by 5 bases and J by 3 bases, leaving 17 bases between them. The whole variable domain, remainder taken from reference TRBV5-1 and TRBJ2-2, is KAGVTQTPRYLIKTRGQQVTLSCSPISGHRSVSWYQQTPGQGLQFLFEYFSETQRNKGNFPGRFSGRQFSNSRSEMNVSTLELGDSALYLCASSSPWEMDTGELFFGEGSRLTVL.

This clonotype was seen a handful of times. V usage is TRBV7-9 and J usage is TRBJ2-1; TRBD2 aligns across 12 bases. Per germline, CDR1 SEHNR and CDR2 FQNEAQ (reference sequence). The CDR3 consists of 16 residues. Trimming cost V 5 bases and J 4 bases; bases outside gene matches: 6. The CDR3, as DNA: TGTGCCAGCAGCGTAACTAGCGGGGGGACATACAATGAGCAGTTCTTC. Residues: CASSVTSGGTYNEQFF.